The 10 T cell receptor beta chains below were found in one sample sequenced in a study of OX40 agonist ivuxolimab in advanced cancers. Assay used: immunoSEQ multiplex PCR; TCRdb lists only in-frame clones, some missing. The sample has 52,000 or so clones; 75% to 90% are singletons. The specimen was CD4+ or CD8+ T cells sorted from blood, collected in a trial of the OX40 agonist ivuxolimab. Receptor source: an adult with an advanced solid tumor such as melanoma, head and neck, liver or kidney cancer.

The chain recombines TRBV28 with TRBJ2-7; possible D gene TRBD2, 6 bases. The germline V gene has CDR1 MDHEN and CDR2 SYDVKM. The CDR3 spans 12 residues. In DNA form, the CDR3 reads TGTTTGTCGGAGGGTAGCTCCTACGAGCAGTACTTC. This codes for CLSEGSSYEQYF.

The chain uses TRBV27 and TRBJ1-1; no clear D. The ends were cut back, 5 bases at V and 11 bases at J, with 18 bases in the middle. The length of the CDR3 is 13 residues. Germline V CDR1 and CDR2: MNHEY, SMNVEV (reference sequence). CDR3: CASSGGIGRRAFF. Here the CDR3 DNA reads TGTGCCAGCAGTGGTGGAATAGGCCGCCGGGCTTTCTTT.

CDR3 coding DNA: TGTGCCAGCTCACCGGGACTAGGGGACACCGGGGAGCTGTTTTTT. This encodes CASSPGLGDTGELFF. This chain links TRBV18 with TRBJ2-2, with TRBD2 identical over 8 bases. Germline V CDR1 and CDR2: KGHSH, LQKENI. V lost 3 bases, J lost 3 bases, and 3 bases stayed unmatched. The CDR3 has 15 residues.

The V and J genes are TRBV28 and TRBJ2-1; tentatively, D is TRBD2 (5 bases). CDR3 length: 15 residues. Trimming removed 6 bases from V and 3 bases from J, with 15 bases in between. Germline V gene sequence: CDR1 MDHEN, CDR2 SYDVKM. CDR3 in amino acids: CASRPGGGLYNEQFF. The CDR3 nucleotides are TGTGCCAGCAGACCTGGAGGCGGACTCTACAATGAGCAGTTCTTC. The full variable domain, in which reference TRBV28 and TRBJ2-1 provide the parts outside the CDR3, is DVKVTQSSRYLVKRTGEKVFLECVQDMDHENMFWYRQDPGLGLRLIYFSYDVKMKEKGDIPEGYSVSREKKERFSLILESASTNQTSMYLCASRPGGGLYNEQFFGPGTRLTVL.

The rearrangement links TRBV7-9 to TRBJ2-5, with D maybe TRBD2 (6 bases). The V gene lost 11 bases and the J gene lost 5 bases, with 12 bases spanning the gap. The length of the CDR3 is 11 residues. Germline CDR1 and CDR2: SEHNR and FQNEAQ (reference sequence). CDR3 sequence: CASGDMETQYF. The DNA for the CDR3 is TGTGCCTCGGGGGATATGGAGACCCAGTACTTC.

This clone was counted only a few times. The rearrangement joins TRBV4-2 to TRBJ2-7; D possibly corresponds to TRBD2 (5 bases). V lost 0 bases and J lost 8, with 11 bases in between. CDR3 length equals 13 residues. Germline lookup yields CDR1 LGHNA and CDR2 YNFKEQ. CDR3 in DNA: TGTGCCAGCAGCCAAGATTCCACGGGAAAGCAGTACTTC. It is translated as CASSQDSTGKQYF.

This clone was counted a single time. V is TRBV4-2 and J is TRBJ2-5; 10 nucleotides match TRBD1. The CDR3 runs 17 residues. The ends lost 3 bases at V and 5 bases at J; junction bases unmatched: 12. In germline, CDR1 is LGHNA, CDR2 YNFKEQ. CDR3 in DNA: TGTGCCAGCAGCCATGCTTTCCGGGACAGGGGTCCGGAGACCCAGTACTTC. This translates into CASSHAFRDRGPETQYF.

V usage is TRBV6-6 and J usage is TRBJ1-5, with D perhaps TRBD1 (5 bases). The V gene's germline CDR1 is MNHNY and CDR2 SVGAGI (reference sequence). Trimming stripped 4 bases from V and 2 bases from J, with 12 bases between. The CDR3 runs to 15 residues. CDR3 nucleotide sequence: TGTGCCAGCAGTTCTTGGGGCTCCGGCAATCAGCCCCAGCATTTT. Protein sequence: CASSSWGSGNQPQHF.

V is TRBV5-1 and J is TRBJ2-3; TRBD1 is a possible D gene (6 bases). The length of the CDR3 is 13 residues. Between the trimmed V and J ends, which lost 6 bases and 0 bases, there was a span of 8 bases. Germline V gene sequence: CDR1 SGHRS, CDR2 YFSETQ. CDR3 nucleotides: TGCGCCAGCACCAGGGGCAGCACAGATACGCAGTATTTT. Translating gives CASTRGSTDTQYF.

This rearrangement joins TRBV11-2 to TRBJ2-5; 8 bases are shared with TRBD2. Germline V gene lookup returns CDR1 SGHAT and CDR2 FQNNGV. This CDR3 has 17 amino acids. Trimming at V came to 1 base and at J to 1 base, leaving 8 bases not matched to a gene. The CDR3 region is CASSLGGGPLSQETQYF. The CDR3 coding sequence is TGTGCCAGCAGCTTAGGCGGGGGGCCCCTCTCCCAAGAGACCCAGTACTTC.